This T cell receptor beta chain was identified during a study of regulatory T cells in long-lasting Graves disease. Study background: Persistent cases took antithyroid drugs over 5 years and stayed TSH receptor antibody positive. Points from the study as a whole: Persistent disease showed a preference for TRBV28, TRBJ1-2 and TRBJ2-5.

Libraries of TCR beta came from iRepertoire HTBI primers plus Arm-PCR of CDR3 regions. In the original processing: The study identified about 60 TRBV and more than 11 TRBJ segments across samples. TCRdb reprocessed the multiplex PCR reads via MiXCR and lists one record per CDR3 protein. TCRdb's processing, not the authors' own work, is the source of the V and J calls. The table shows about 660,000 distinct CDR3 sequences, with about 30% occurring only once. The CDR3 is made up of 13 amino acids. V dropped 6 bases and J dropped 3 bases, with 11 bases sitting between them. The germline V gene encodes CDR1 KGHSH and CDR2 LQKENI. This clonotype appeared a few times. The antigen is not known. Specified time point: persistent/refractory GD, antithyroid drugs over 5 years with positive TRAb. Following extraction of RNA from PBMCs, that RNA was used to make the TCR library. Patients all came to the study from an endocrinology department in Xi'an, China.

The TCR sequence derives from a female donor with Graves disease. The rearrangement uses TRBV18 and TRBJ2-5; D unclear. This specimen was peripheral blood mononuclear cells (PBMCs), taken when the disease was refractory, from a patient treated with antithyroid drugs. The CDR3 protein is CASSPQTKETQYF. CDR3 nucleotides: TGTGCCAGCTCTCCCCAAACTAAAGAGACCCAGTACTTC.